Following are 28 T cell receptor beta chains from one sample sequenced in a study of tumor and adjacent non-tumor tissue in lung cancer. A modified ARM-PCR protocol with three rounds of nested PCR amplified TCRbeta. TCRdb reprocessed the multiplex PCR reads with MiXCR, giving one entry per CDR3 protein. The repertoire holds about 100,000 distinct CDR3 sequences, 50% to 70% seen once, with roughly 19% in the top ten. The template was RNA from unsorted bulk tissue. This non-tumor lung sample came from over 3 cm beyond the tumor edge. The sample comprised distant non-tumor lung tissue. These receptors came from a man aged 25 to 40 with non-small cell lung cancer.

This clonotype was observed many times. This CDR3 reads CASSLEGSGTEAFF. In DNA, the CDR3 is TGTGCCAGCAGCTTAGAGGGTTCTGGAACTGAAGCTTTCTTT. The chain has TRBV11-2 and TRBJ1-1; the D is unclear. Germline V gene data show CDR1 as SGHAT and CDR2 as FQNNGV. The V end lost 0 bases, the J end lost 5 bases, and 10 bases lay between the germline ends. This CDR3 spans 14 amino acids.

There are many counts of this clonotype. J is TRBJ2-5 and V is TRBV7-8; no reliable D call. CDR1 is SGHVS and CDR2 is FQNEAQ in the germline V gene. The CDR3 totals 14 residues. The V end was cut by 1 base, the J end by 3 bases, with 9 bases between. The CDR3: CASSLGGNEETQYF. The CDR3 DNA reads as TGTGCCAGCAGCTTAGGCGGCAATGAAGAGACCCAGTACTTC.

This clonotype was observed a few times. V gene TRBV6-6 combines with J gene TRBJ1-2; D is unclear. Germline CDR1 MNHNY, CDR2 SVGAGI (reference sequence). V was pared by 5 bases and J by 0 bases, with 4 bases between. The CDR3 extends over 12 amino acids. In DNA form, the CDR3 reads TGTGCCAGCAGTCCGACTAACTATGGCTACACCTTC. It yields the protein CASSPTNYGYTF.

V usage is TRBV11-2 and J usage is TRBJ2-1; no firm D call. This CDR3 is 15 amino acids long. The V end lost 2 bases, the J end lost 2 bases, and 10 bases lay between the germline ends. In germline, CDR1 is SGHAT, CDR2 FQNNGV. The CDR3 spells CASSLKVLAYNEQFF. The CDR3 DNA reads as TGTGCCAGCAGCTTAAAGGTCCTAGCCTACAATGAGCAGTTCTTC. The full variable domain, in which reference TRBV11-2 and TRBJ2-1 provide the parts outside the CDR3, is EAGVAQSPRYKIIEKRQSVAFWCNPISGHATLYWYQQILGQGPKLLIQFQNNGVVDDSQLPKDRFSAERLKGVDSTLKIQPAKLEDSAVYLCASSLKVLAYNEQFFGPGTRLTVL.

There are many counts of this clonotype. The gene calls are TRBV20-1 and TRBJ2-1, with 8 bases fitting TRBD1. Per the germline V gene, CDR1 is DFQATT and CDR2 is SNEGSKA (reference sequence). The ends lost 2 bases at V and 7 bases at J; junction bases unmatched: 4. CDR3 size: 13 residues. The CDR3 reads CSARQGAWNEQFF. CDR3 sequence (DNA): TGCAGTGCTAGACAGGGGGCATGGAATGAGCAGTTCTTC.

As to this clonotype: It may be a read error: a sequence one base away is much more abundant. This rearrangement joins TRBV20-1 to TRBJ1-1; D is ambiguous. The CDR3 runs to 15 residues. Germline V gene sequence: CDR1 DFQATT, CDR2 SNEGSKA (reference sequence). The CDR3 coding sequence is TGCAGTGCTAGAGATCCCTTCGGGGAGAACACTGGAGCTTTCTTT. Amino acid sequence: CSARDPFGENTGAFF.

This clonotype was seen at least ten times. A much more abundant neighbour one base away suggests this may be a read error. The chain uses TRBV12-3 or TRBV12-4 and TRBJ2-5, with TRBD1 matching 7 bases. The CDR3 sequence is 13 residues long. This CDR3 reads CASSPTGKEAQYF. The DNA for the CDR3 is TGTGCCAGCAGTCCGACAGGGAAAGAGGCCCAGTACTTC.

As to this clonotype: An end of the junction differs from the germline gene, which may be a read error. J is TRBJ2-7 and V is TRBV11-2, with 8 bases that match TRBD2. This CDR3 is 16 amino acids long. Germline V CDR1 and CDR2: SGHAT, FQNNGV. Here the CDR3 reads CATSRTGGRQSYEQYF. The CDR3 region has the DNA TGTGCCACCAGCAGGACTGGCGGGAGGCAATCCTACGAGCAGTACTTC.

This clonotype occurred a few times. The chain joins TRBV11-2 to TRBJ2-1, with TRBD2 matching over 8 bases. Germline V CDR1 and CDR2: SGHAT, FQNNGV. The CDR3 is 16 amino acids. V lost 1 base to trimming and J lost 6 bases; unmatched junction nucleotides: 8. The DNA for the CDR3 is TGTGCCAGCAGCTTAGGACCGGGAGGGCCGGGCAATGAGCAGTTCTTC. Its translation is CASSLGPGGPGNEQFF.

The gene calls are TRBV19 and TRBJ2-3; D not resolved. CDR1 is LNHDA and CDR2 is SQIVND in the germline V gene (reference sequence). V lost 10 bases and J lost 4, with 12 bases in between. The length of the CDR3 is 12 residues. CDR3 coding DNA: TGTGCCACTGCCGCCGCGGCAGATACGCAGTATTTT. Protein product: CATAAAADTQYF.

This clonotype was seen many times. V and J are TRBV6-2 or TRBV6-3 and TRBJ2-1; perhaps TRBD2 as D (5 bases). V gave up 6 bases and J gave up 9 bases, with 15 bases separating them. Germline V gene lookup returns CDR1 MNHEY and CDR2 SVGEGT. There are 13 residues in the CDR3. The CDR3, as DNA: TGTGCCAGCAGGACTAACGAAGTTGGTGAGCAGTTCTTC. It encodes CASRTNEVGEQFF.

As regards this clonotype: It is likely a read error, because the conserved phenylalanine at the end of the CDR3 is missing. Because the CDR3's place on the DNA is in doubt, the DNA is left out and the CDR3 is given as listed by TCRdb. The CDR3 region is CSARPPTAGRTGELFI. V is TRBV20-1 and J is TRBJ2-2; TRBD2, the table's D call, lacks a check against the DNA. CDR1 is DFQATT and CDR2 is SNEGSKA in the germline V gene (reference sequence). Including both end residues, the CDR3 is 16 amino acids long.

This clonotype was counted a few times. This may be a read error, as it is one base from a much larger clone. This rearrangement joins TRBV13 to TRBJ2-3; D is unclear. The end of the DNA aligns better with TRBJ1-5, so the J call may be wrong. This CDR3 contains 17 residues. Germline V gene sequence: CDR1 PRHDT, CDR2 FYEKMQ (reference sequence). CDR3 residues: CASSLGGSGRAGDTQHF. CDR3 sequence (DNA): TGTGCCAGCAGCTTAGGAGGTAGCGGGAGGGCCGGAGATACGCAGCATTTT.

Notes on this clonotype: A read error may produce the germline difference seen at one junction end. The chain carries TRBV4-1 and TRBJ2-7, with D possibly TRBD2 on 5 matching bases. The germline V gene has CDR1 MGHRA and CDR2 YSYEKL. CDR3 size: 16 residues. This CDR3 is CASSQDETGSMYEQYF. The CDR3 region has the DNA TGTGCCAGCAGCCAAGATGAGACGGGAAGTATGTACGAGCAGTACTTC.

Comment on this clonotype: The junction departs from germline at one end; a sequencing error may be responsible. Here the CDR3 DNA reads TGTGCCAGCAGCTTAGATACCTACTCGGGAGGAGAGACCCGGTACTTC. Its protein is CASSLDTYSGGETRYF. The rearrangement uses TRBV11-1 and TRBJ2-5; 7 nucleotides match TRBD2. The CDR3 length is 16 residues. From germline, CDR1 is SGHAT and CDR2 FQDESV (reference sequence).

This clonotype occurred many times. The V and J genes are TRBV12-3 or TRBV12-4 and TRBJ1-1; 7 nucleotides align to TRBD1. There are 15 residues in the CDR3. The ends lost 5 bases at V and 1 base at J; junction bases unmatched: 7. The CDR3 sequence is CASSPRQGKNTEAFF. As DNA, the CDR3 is TGTGCCAGCAGTCCCCGACAGGGAAAGAACACTGAAGCTTTCTTT.

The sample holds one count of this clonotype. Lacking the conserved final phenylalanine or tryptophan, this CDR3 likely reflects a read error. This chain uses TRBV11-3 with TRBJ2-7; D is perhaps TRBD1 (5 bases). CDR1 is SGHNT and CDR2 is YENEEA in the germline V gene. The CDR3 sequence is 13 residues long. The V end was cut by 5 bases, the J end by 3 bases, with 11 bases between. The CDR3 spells CASSETVSYEQYL. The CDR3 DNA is TGTGCCAGCAGCGAGACAGTAAGCTACGAGCAGTACCTC.

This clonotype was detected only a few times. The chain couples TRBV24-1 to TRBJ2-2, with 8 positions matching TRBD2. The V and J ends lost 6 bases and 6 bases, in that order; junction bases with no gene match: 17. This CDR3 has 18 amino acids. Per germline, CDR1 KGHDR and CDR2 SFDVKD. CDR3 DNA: TGTGCCACCAGTCATCGAGTCGGGACTAGAGATTTCCCCGGGGAGCTGTTTTTT. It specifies CATSHRVGTRDFPGELFF.

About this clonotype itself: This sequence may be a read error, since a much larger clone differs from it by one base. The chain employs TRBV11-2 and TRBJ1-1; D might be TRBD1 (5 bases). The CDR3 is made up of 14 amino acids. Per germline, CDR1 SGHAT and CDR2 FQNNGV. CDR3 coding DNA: TGTGCCACCAGCAGAGGACGGGGGAACGCTGAAGCTTTCTTT. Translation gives CATSRGRGNAEAFF.

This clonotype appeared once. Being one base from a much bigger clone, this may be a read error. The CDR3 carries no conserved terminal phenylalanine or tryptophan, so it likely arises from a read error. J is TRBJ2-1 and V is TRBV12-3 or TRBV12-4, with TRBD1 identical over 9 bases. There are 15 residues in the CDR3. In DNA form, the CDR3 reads TGTGCCAGCAGCGAACGGGACAGGGTTTTCAATGGGCAGTTCGTC. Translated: CASSERDRVFNGQFV.

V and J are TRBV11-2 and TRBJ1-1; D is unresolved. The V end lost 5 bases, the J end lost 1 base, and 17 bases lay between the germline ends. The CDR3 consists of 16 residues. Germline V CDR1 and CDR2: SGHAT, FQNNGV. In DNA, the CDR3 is TGTGCCAGCAGCCGTAGGAGTGCCAGAGAGAACACTGAAGCTTTCTTT. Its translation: CASSRRSARENTEAFF.

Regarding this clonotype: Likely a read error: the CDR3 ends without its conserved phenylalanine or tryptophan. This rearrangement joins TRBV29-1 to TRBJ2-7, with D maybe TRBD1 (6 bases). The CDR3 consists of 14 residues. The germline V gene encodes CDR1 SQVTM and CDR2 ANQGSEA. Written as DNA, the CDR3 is TGCAGAGTACACGAACCCAGGACAGCCTACGAGCAGTACCTC. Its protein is CRVHEPRTAYEQYL.

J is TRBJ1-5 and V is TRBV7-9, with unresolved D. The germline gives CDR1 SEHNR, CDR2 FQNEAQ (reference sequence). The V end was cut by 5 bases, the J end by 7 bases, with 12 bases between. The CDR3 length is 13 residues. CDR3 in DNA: TGTGCCAGCAGCGCGGATAATGCGCAGCCCCAGCATTTT. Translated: CASSADNAQPQHF.

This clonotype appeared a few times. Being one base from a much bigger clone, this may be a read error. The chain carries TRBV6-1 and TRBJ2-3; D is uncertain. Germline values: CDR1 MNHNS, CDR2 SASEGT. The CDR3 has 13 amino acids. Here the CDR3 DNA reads TGTGCCAGCAGTGCCCAGATCACAGATGCGCAGTATTTT. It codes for CASSAQITDAQYF.

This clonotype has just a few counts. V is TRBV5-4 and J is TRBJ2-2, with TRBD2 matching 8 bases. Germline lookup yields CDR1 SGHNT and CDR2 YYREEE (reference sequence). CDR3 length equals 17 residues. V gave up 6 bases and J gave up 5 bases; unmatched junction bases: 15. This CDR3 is CASNDAGRAGVTGELFF. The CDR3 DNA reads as TGTGCCAGCAACGACGCCGGACGAGCGGGAGTTACCGGGGAGCTGTTTTTT.

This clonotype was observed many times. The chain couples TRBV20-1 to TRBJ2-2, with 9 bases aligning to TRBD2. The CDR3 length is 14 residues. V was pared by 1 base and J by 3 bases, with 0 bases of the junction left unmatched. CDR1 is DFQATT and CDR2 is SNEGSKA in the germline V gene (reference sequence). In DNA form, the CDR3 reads TGCAGTGCTAGAGGGACTAGCGACACCGGGGAGCTGTTTTTT. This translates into CSARGTSDTGELFF.

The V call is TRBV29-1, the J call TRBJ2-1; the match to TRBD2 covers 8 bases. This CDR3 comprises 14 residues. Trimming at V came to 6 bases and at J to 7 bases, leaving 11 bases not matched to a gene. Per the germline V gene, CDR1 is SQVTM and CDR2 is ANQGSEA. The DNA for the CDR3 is TGCAGCGTGTGGAGTAGCGGGACTTGGAATGAGCAGTTCTTC. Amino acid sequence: CSVWSSGTWNEQFF.

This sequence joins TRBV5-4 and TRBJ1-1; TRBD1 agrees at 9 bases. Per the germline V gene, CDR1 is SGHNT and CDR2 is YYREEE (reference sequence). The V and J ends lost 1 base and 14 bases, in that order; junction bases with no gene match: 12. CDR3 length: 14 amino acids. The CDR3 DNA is TGTGCCAGCAGCTTGACAGGGGGCCCGGCTGAACCCTTCTTT. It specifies CASSLTGGPAEPFF.